Following are 18 T cell receptor beta chains from one sample sequenced in a study of PD-L1 blockade in urothelial cancer. Data came from immunoSEQ multiplex PCR; TCRdb stores just in-frame clones and leaves some out. The sample lists about 84,000 clones; roughly 82% were seen once. The source material was PBMCs, sampled around atezolizumab (anti-PD-L1) treatment. Receptor source: a man in his 70s with urothelial cancer.

This clone was counted only a few times. The chain employs TRBV19 and TRBJ1-1; 10 bases map to TRBD1. The CDR3 sequence is 17 residues long. Germline loops: CDR1 LNHDA, CDR2 SQIVND (reference sequence). V was clipped by 3 bases and J by 2 bases; unmatched bases: 9. In DNA form, the CDR3 reads TGTGCCAGTAGTATCAGGGACAGGGGATTAGAAAACACTGAAGCTTTCTTT. Translating gives CASSIRDRGLENTEAFF.

This chain joins TRBV5-1 and TRBJ1-1, with unresolved D. The germline CDR1 and CDR2 sequences are SGHRS and YFSETQ. The CDR3 loop spans 13 amino acids. Trimming removed 4 bases from V and 4 bases from J, with 11 bases in between. CDR3 in amino acids: CASSTTSITEAFF. The CDR3 DNA reads as TGCGCCAGCAGCACGACAAGTATCACTGAAGCTTTCTTT.

The rearrangement joins TRBV15 to TRBJ2-5, with a possible D match to TRBD2 (6 bases). This CDR3 has 16 residues. Germline V lookup: CDR1 LNHNV, CDR2 YYDKDF (reference sequence). The V end lost 0 bases, the J end lost 2 bases, and 13 bases lay between the germline ends. This chain's CDR3 is CATSRDLRSGQETQYF. The CDR3 region has the DNA TGTGCCACCAGCAGAGATCTCCGGAGCGGGCAAGAGACCCAGTACTTC. Combining the CDR3 with reference TRBV15 and TRBJ2-5 gives the whole variable domain DAMVIQNPRYQVTQFGKPVTLSCSQTLNHNVMYWYQQKSSQAPKLLFHYYDKDFNNEADTPDNFQSRRPNTSFCFLDIRSPGLGDTAMYLCATSRDLRSGQETQYFGPGTRLLVL.

The chain has TRBV21-1 and TRBJ1-2; TRBD1, the D gene given by the table, was not confirmed from the DNA. TRBV21-1 is labeled a pseudogene. This CDR3 region has 16 residues. The CDR3 protein is CASSKVRGLSRFGYTF. The CDR3 nucleotides read TGTGCCAGCAGCAAAGTTAGGGGGCTCTCTCGTTTTGGCTACACCTTC.

This chain joins TRBV5-4 and TRBJ2-5; 8 bases align to TRBD1. The trim removed 4 bases at V and 2 bases at J, leaving 7 bases unmatched. The CDR3 has 15 residues. Germline CDR1 SGHNT, CDR2 YYREEE (reference sequence). The CDR3 here is CASSPDRVKQETQYF. The CDR3 coding sequence is TGTGCCAGCAGCCCGGACAGGGTAAAACAAGAGACCCAGTACTTC.

V gene TRBV30 combines with J gene TRBJ2-2; D might be TRBD2 (6 bases). The CDR3 spans 14 residues. CDR1 is GTSNPN and CDR2 is SVGIG in the germline V gene (reference sequence). The V and J ends lost 2 bases and 3 bases respectively, with 10 bases between them. The CDR3 DNA sequence: TGTGCCTGGAGTCGCGGGGTTCACACCGGGGAGCTGTTTTTT. It is translated as CAWSRGVHTGELFF.

The genes are TRBV19 and TRBJ1-2, with TRBD1 identical over 7 bases. Germline trimming cut 8 bases from V and 5 bases from J; bases unmatched to any gene: 8. Per the germline V gene, CDR1 is LNHDA and CDR2 is SQIVND (reference sequence). The CDR3 runs to 13 residues. Written as DNA, the CDR3 is TGTGCCAGTCACGGACAGGCGAAATATGGCTACACCTTC. Amino acids: CASHGQAKYGYTF.

This chain links TRBV7-8 with TRBJ2-2, with D perhaps TRBD1 (5 bases). This CDR3 region has 14 residues. Germline assignment: CDR1 SGHVS and CDR2 FQNEAQ. Trimming stripped 8 bases from V and 6 bases from J, with 16 bases between. CDR3 loop: CASGRQGFAGELFF. DNA of the CDR3: TGTGCCAGCGGTAGGCAGGGTTTCGCCGGGGAGCTGTTTTTT.

The chain employs TRBV5-1 and TRBJ2-2; D is unclear. Trimming took off 3 bases at V and 6 bases at J, with 9 bases between the two ends. This CDR3 has 13 amino acids. The germline V gene has CDR1 SGHRS and CDR2 YFSETQ. In DNA form, the CDR3 reads TGCGCCAGCAGCTCAGACGGAGCCGGGGAGCTGTTTTTT. It specifies CASSSDGAGELFF. Supplemented by reference TRBV5-1 and TRBJ2-2, the full variable domain reads KAGVTQTPRYLIKTRGQQVTLSCSPISGHRSVSWYQQTPGQGLQFLFEYFSETQRNKGNFPGRFSGRQFSNSRSEMNVSTLELGDSALYLCASSSDGAGELFFGEGSRLTVL.

This chain uses TRBV19 with TRBJ2-2; D is possibly TRBD1 (5 bases). Trimming shortened V by 1 base and J by 5 bases, and 11 bases separated the two germline ends. CDR1 and CDR2 from the germline V gene are LNHDA and SQIVND (reference sequence). The CDR3 runs to 15 residues. The CDR3 nucleotides read TGTGCCAGTAGTATAGTTCGCAGGGATACCGGGGAGCTGTTTTTT. Translating it yields CASSIVRRDTGELFF.

The chain joins TRBV18 to TRBJ2-1, with D possibly TRBD2 on 5 matching bases. CDR3 size: 16 residues. Trimming left V 6 bases short and J 2 bases short, with 17 bases between. CDR1 and CDR2 (germline): KGHSH, LQKENI. CDR3 sequence (DNA): TGTGCCAGCTCCCCTTACGGGGATGTGACCTACAATGAGCAGTTCTTC. This sequence encodes CASSPYGDVTYNEQFF.

V and J are TRBV2 and TRBJ2-1; 15 bases are shared with TRBD2. Germline assignment: CDR1 SNHLY and CDR2 FYNNEI. With V trimmed by 6 bases and J by 6 bases, 9 bases remained unmatched. The CDR3 has 17 amino acids. The CDR3: CASSAIGTSGGFNEQFF. CDR3 coding DNA: TGTGCCAGCAGCGCGATAGGGACTAGCGGGGGGTTCAATGAGCAGTTCTTC.

The rearrangement uses TRBV5-5 and TRBJ2-7; 8 nucleotides match TRBD1. CDR3 length equals 13 residues. In germline, CDR1 is SGHKS, CDR2 YYEKEE (reference sequence). V was clipped by 6 bases and J by 6 bases; unmatched bases: 8. In DNA, the CDR3 is TGTGCCAGCAACCCGGACAGGGCCCGCGAGCAGTACTTC. Translation gives CASNPDRAREQYF.

J is TRBJ1-3 and V is TRBV29-1, with TRBD1 matching 10 bases. The CDR3 has 14 residues. J lost 1 base, V lost 6 bases, and 3 bases had no gene match. Germline lookup yields CDR1 SQVTM and CDR2 ANQGSEA. CDR3 sequence reads: CSVGDRGSGNTIYF. CDR3 coding DNA: TGCAGCGTAGGGGACAGGGGATCTGGAAACACCATATATTTT.

This clone has only a few counts. The chain links TRBV6-6 to TRBJ1-2; D perhaps matches TRBD1 (5 bases). The CDR3 is 13 residues long. Per germline, CDR1 MNHNY and CDR2 SVGAGI (reference sequence). Trimming removed 0 bases at V and 8 bases at J, with 10 bases between. The CDR3 DNA reads as TGTGCCAGCAGTTACTCCAGGGAGGAAGGCTACACCTTC. This gives the protein CASSYSREEGYTF.

This chain links TRBV19 with TRBJ2-5; TRBD1 might be the D (6 bases). The CDR3 loop spans 17 amino acids. With 4 bases removed from V and 0 bases from J, the gap between germline ends came to 18 bases. Germline-derived CDR1 and CDR2 are LNHDA and SQIVND (reference sequence). CDR3 coding DNA: TGTGCCAGTAGTAGGGGGCGTGAGACAGCAAACCAAGAGACCCAGTACTTC. This sequence encodes CASSRGRETANQETQYF.

The CDR3 DNA reads TGTGCCAGCAGCTTAGCGTCGCCCGGGACAGCCTCTGGAAACACCATATATTTT. It translates to CASSLASPGTASGNTIYF. This chain connects TRBV11-1 to TRBJ1-3, with 7 bases identical to TRBD1. In germline, CDR1 is SGHAT, CDR2 FQDESV (reference sequence). V shed 0 bases and J 0 bases; nucleotides not matched to a gene: 8. The CDR3 runs 18 residues.

The chain carries TRBV5-1 and TRBJ2-7, with 8 positions matching TRBD1. This CDR3 spans 15 amino acids. The V and J ends lost 0 bases and 2 bases, in that order; junction bases with no gene match: 4. Germline V gene data show CDR1 as SGHRS and CDR2 as YFSETQ. The CDR3 sequence is CASSLDGQGPYEQYF. CDR3 sequence (DNA): TGCGCCAGCAGCTTGGACGGACAGGGTCCCTACGAGCAGTACTTC.